These T cell receptor beta chains were read from a single sample in a study of blood T cell repertoires in COVID-19. Profiled with immunoSEQ multiplex PCR; TCRdb holds only in-frame clones, not every one. Of more than 250,000 clones in the sample, roughly 87% were seen once. Sequenced: PBMCs or T cells enriched from blood (not recorded which). All receptors derive from a woman between 40 and 55 years old who had recovered from COVID-19. Both conserved end residues are part of each CDR3. D genes are given only for firm matches. For some rows the clone size is stated as once, few or many, or as a class when expanded; others skip it.

j_call d_call v_call clone_size cdr3_nt cdr3_aa
TRBJ2-7 - TRBV4-3 - TGCGCCAGCAGCCAAGATCTAGGTGCCTACGAGCAGTACTTC CASSQDLGAYEQYF
TRBJ2-5 TRBD2 TRBV28 - TGTGCCAGCAGTATTACCCTAGGGGCTACTAGCGGGGGGCACCAAGAGACCCAGTACTTC CASSITLGATSGGHQETQYF
TRBJ1-5 - TRBV28 - TGTGCCGCAAGGGGGGGATTAGGCAATCAGCCCCAGCATTTT CAARGGLGNQPQHF
TRBJ1-6 TRBD1 TRBV5-1 - TGCGCCAGCAGCTTTGCGACAGGGGGAGACGGTTCACCCCTCCACTTT CASSFATGGDGSPLHF
TRBJ2-7 TRBD2 TRBV30 - TGTGCCTGGAGTCAGCGGGGCCCTAACTACGAGCAGTACTTC CAWSQRGPNYEQYF
TRBJ2-7 - TRBV15 - TGTGCCACCAGCAGGGCAGGACTGTCGACCCTCGGAGCCTACGAGCAGTACTTC CATSRAGLSTLGAYEQYF
TRBJ2-2 TRBD1 TRBV4-2 - TGTGCCAGCAGTATATTTGACAGGGTTGGGGACGGGGAGCTGTTTTTT CASSIFDRVGDGELFF
TRBJ2-1 - TRBV28 - TGTGCCAGCAGTCCAACGCGCGGGGGCAGGTACAATGAGCAGTTCTTC CASSPTRGGRYNEQFF
TRBJ2-3 TRBD2 TRBV27 - TGTGCCAGCAGAATACGACTAGCGGGAATGAGGGATACGCAGTATTTT CASRIRLAGMRDTQYF
TRBJ1-4 - TRBV6-1 once TGTGCCAGCAGCCTTGGACCGCCGGGGGAAAAACTGTTTTTT CASSLGPPGEKLFF
TRBJ2-1 TRBD2 TRBV27 - TGTGCCAGCAGTTCCTGGACTAGCGGGAGCGGAAATGAGCAGTTCTTC CASSSWTSGSGNEQFF
TRBJ2-5 TRBD1 TRBV7-3 - TGTGCCAGCAGCTTAGACCACAGGGGAAAGACCCAGTACTTC CASSLDHRGKTQYF
TRBJ1-3 - TRBV5-1 - TGCGCCAGCAGCTTGGGACCGGGGGGGCTCTCTGGAAACACCATATATTTT CASSLGPGGLSGNTIYF
TRBJ2-5 - TRBV19 - TGTGCCAGTAGGGGGTCGACAGCGAGCCAAGAGACCCAGTACTTC CASRGSTASQETQYF
TRBJ1-2 - TRBV4-1 - TGCGCCAGCAGCCAAGATTTGGAGAACTATGGCTACACCTTC CASSQDLENYGYTF
TRBJ2-1 TRBD2 TRBV27 - TGTGCCAGCAGTCAAAGCGGGAGCGCCTACAATGAGCAGTTCTTC CASSQSGSAYNEQFF
TRBJ2-5 TRBD1 TRBV6-5 - TGTGCCAGCAGGGTACAGGGGGCGGGAGAGACCCAGTACTTC CASRVQGAGETQYF
TRBJ2-1 TRBD2 TRBV29-1 - TGCAGCATACGAAGCGGGAGCTCCTACAATGAGCAGTTCTTC CSIRSGSSYNEQFF
TRBJ2-3 TRBD2 TRBV5-1 once TGCGCCAGCAGCCTCGGGACTAGCGGGAGTGCAGATACGCAGTATTTT CASSLGTSGSADTQYF
TRBJ1-4 - TRBV6-1 - TGTGCCAGCAGTTCCCTCGCCATCCAGGGACTGTTTTTT CASSSLAIQGLFF
TRBJ2-2 TRBD1 TRBV7-8 - TGTGCCAGCAGCCGAGGACAGGGGAACACCGGGGAGCTGTTTTTT CASSRGQGNTGELFF
TRBJ1-1 - TRBV30 - TGTGCCTGGAGGCCCTACATTCGGGAGAACACTGAAGCTTTCTTT CAWRPYIRENTEAFF
TRBJ2-7 - TRBV21-1 - TGTGCCACCCCTAGCGGTTCTCGACGCGAGCAGTACTTC CATPSGSRREQYF
TRBJ2-7 TRBD1 TRBV6-6 few TGTGCCAGCAGTGTTCGACAGGGTAGCTACGAGCAGTACTTC CASSVRQGSYEQYF
TRBJ2-3 - TRBV13 - TGTGCCAGCAGCCCCCTCAGCACAGATACGCAGTATTTT CASSPLSTDTQYF
TRBJ1-2 - TRBV28 few TGTGCCAGCAGATTCCCGCGGCAGTCCCCTGATGGCTACACCTTC CASRFPRQSPDGYTF
TRBJ1-1 - TRBV7-2 - TGTGCCAGCAGTTCTAGCCCGAACACTGAAGCTTTCTTT CASSSSPNTEAFF
TRBJ2-2 - TRBV7-3 once TGTGCCAGCAGCTTGGAGGGGAGCACCGGGGAGCTGTTTTTT CASSLEGSTGELFF
TRBJ1-6 - TRBV7-3 - TGTGCCAGCAGCTTACTCGCAGCGGATTCACCCCTCCACTTT CASSLLAADSPLHF
TRBJ2-7 - TRBV6-5 - TGTGCCAGCAGTCCTACAGGGTCCTACGAGCAGTACTTC CASSPTGSYEQYF
TRBJ2-3 - TRBV9 - TGTGCCAGCAGCTTCTCCGGATCGGGGACAGATACGCAGTATTTT CASSFSGSGTDTQYF
TRBJ1-4 - TRBV2 - TGTGCCAGCAAGGGAGCAAACGAGTATGAAAAACTGTTTTTT CASKGANEYEKLFF
TRBJ1-2 - TRBV19 - TGTGCCAGTAGTAGACCTCGGGGAGACCTCTATGGCTACACCTTC CASSRPRGDLYGYTF
TRBJ1-2 - TRBV4-1 once TGCGCCAGCAGCCAAGGGCGAGTCCGGGGGGGCGGGGAGGATGGCTACACCTTC CASSQGRVRGGGEDGYTF
TRBJ1-4 TRBD1 TRBV19 - TGTGCCAGTAGCCGGACAGGCGTAAATGAAAAACTGTTTTTT CASSRTGVNEKLFF
TRBJ2-1 - TRBV5-4 - TGTGCCAGCAGCTTACCAGGGGAAAAGCAGTTCTTC CASSLPGEKQFF
TRBJ2-2 TRBD2 TRBV5-1 - TGCGCCAGCAGCTTGTCTCGGACTAGCGGGAGGGGCGACACCGGGGAGCTGTTTTTT CASSLSRTSGRGDTGELFF
TRBJ2-5 - TRBV19 - TGTGCCAGTACCGGGCGGGACCGGGGGACCCAGTACTTC CASTGRDRGTQYF
TRBJ2-7 TRBD2 TRBV5-6 - TGTGCCAGCAGCTTACGACTAGCGGGTTCCTACGAGCAGTACTTC CASSLRLAGSYEQYF
TRBJ2-1 TRBD2 TRBV7-3 - TGTGCCAGCAGCCTAGCGGGAGCCCCCATCGATGAGCAGTTCTTC CASSLAGAPIDEQFF
TRBJ2-3 TRBD2 TRBV27 - TGTGCCAGCAGTTCGAGGACTAGCGGACGCACAGATACGCAGTATTTT CASSSRTSGRTDTQYF
TRBJ2-1 TRBD2 TRBV7-2 - TGTGCCAGCAGCCAGCCGGGACTAGCGGGAGGAGGATCCTACAATGAGCAGTTCTTC CASSQPGLAGGGSYNEQFF
TRBJ1-1 TRBD1 TRBV18 - TGTGCCAGCTCAAAAGGACAGGAAAGGAACACTGAAGCTTTCTTT CASSKGQERNTEAFF
TRBJ2-1 - TRBV18 - TGTGCCAGCTCACCACCCCGACAGAGCTCCTACAATGAGCAGTTCTTC CASSPPRQSSYNEQFF
TRBJ2-7 - TRBV18 - TGTGCCAGCTCACCACCAGGGGCAAGGTACGAGCAGTACTTC CASSPPGARYEQYF
TRBJ2-5 TRBD2 TRBV3-1/TRBV3-2 - TGTGCCAGCAGCTATTACCAGACTAGCGCGGAGACCCAGTACTTC CASSYYQTSAETQYF
TRBJ1-2 TRBD1 TRBV2 few TGTGCCAGCAGTGCCATGACAGGGGACTATGGCTACACCTTC CASSAMTGDYGYTF